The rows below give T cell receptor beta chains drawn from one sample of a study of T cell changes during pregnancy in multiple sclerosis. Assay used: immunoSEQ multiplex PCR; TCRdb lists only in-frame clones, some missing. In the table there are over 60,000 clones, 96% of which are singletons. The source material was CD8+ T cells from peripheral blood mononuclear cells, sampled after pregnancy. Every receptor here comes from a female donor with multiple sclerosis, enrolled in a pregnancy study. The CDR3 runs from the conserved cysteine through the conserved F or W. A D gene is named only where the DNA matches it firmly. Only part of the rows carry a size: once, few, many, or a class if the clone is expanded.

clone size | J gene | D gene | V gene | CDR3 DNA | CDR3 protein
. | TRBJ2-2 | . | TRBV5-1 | TGCGCCAGCAGCTTGGCCATCGGGGTTCCATCGGGCACCGGGGAGCTGTTTTTT | CASSLAIGVPSGTGELFF
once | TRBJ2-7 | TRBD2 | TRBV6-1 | TGTGCCAGCAGTGAAGGGGGACTAGCGGTGACATTCTACGAGCAGTACTTC | CASSEGGLAVTFYEQYF
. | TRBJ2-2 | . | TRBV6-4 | TGTGCCAGCAGTGACCCCGAGGGGGAGCTGTTTTTT | CASSDPEGELFF
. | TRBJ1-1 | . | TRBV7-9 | TGTGCCAGCAGCCCCCGGGGGAGGGGGGAAGCTTTCTTT | CASSPRGRGEAFF
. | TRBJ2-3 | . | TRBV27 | TGTGCCAGCAGTCCGACCCCGCCAGGGGTAGGCACAGATACGCAGTATTTT | CASSPTPPGVGTDTQYF
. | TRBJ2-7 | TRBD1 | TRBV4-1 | TGCGCCAGCAGCCAAGTATTCAGGGGGCTCGACGAGCAGTACTTC | CASSQVFRGLDEQYF
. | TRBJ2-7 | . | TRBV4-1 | TGCGCCAGCATGAAACAGGGCGGCGAGCAGTACTTC | CASMKQGGEQYF
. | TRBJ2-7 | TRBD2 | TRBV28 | TGTGCCAGCACCTGGGGAGGGAGCTCCTACGAGCAGTACTTC | CASTWGGSSYEQYF
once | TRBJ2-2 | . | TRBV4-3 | TGCGCCAGCAGCCAAGTTATAGCGGACCACACCGGGGAGCTGTTTTTT | CASSQVIADHTGELFF
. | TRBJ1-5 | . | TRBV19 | TGTGCCAGTAGTATCGCAACCAGGGGAAAGCAGCCCCAGCATTTT | CASSIATRGKQPQHF
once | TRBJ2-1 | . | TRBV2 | TGTGCCAGCAGCATAACTAACAATGAGCAGTTCTTC | CASSITNNEQFF
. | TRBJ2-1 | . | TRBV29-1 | TGCAGCGTCCTCGGGCGGGACCCCTCCTACAATGAGCAGTTCTTC | CSVLGRDPSYNEQFF
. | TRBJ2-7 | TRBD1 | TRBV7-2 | TGTGCCAGCAGCTTAGGGCCCGGGACAGGCTCCTACGAGCAGTACTTC | CASSLGPGTGSYEQYF
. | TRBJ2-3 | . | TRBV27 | TGTGCCAGCAGTCCTTGGGGAGCGGATACGCAGTATTTT | CASSPWGADTQYF
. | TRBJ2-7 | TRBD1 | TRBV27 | TGTGCCAGCAGTTTGAACAGGGGGACTTACGAGCAGTACTTC | CASSLNRGTYEQYF
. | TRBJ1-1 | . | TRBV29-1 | TGCAGCTCTTGGGCTGCTACCGACACTGAAGCTTTCTTT | CSSWAATDTEAFF